The 5 T cell receptor beta chains below were found in one sample sequenced in a study of CD8+ T cells in alopecia areata. RNA, once extracted, was reverse transcribed into cDNA for use as the sequencing template. The repertoire was sequenced with immunoSEQ multiplex PCR; TCRdb's copy has only in-frame clones and lacks some. The sample yields 150,000 to 200,000 clones, about three fifths seen once. Treatment specified: oral pan-JAK inhibitor, 5-10 mg twice daily. The source was CD4+ T cells sorted from blood, collected around week 47, from a patient treated with tofacitinib. These receptors came from a human donor with alopecia areata.

This clone was observed a few times. The V gene is TRBV4-3, the J gene TRBJ2-7; 8 nucleotides agree with TRBD1. The trim removed 2 bases at V and 2 bases at J, leaving 5 bases unmatched. The CDR3 sequence is 15 residues long. CDR1 is LGHNA and CDR2 is YSLEER in the germline V gene. CDR3 in amino acids: CASSQQGQGPYEQYF. The CDR3 nucleotides are TGCGCCAGCAGCCAACAAGGACAGGGACCCTACGAGCAGTACTTC.

This chain joins TRBV5-4 and TRBJ2-3, with a weak D call TRBD2 (5 bases). The CDR3 has 17 amino acids. The V gene lost 0 bases and the J gene lost 1 base, with 15 bases spanning the gap. The germline gives CDR1 SGHNT, CDR2 YYREEE (reference sequence). The CDR3 sequence is CASSLARARGGTDTQYF. DNA of the CDR3: TGTGCCAGCAGCTTGGCCCGGGCCCGGGGAGGCACAGATACGCAGTATTTT. Full variable domain (outside the CDR3, taken from reference TRBV5-4 and TRBJ2-3): ETGVTQSPTHLIKTRGQQVTLRCSSQSGHNTVSWYQQALGQGPQFIFQYYREEENGRGNFPPRFSGLQFPNYSSELNVNALELDDSALYLCASSLARARGGTDTQYFGPGTRLTVL.

The CDR3 region has the DNA TGTGCCAGCAGCGATCGGGGGGGAACGGCCGAGCAGTACTTC. Its translation: CASSDRGGTAEQYF. This chain links TRBV9 with TRBJ2-7, with 8 positions matching TRBD2. V was pared by 3 bases and J by 6 bases, with 8 bases of the junction left unmatched. This CDR3 is built from 14 residues. Germline V gene lookup returns CDR1 SGDLS and CDR2 YYNGEE.

This clone was observed a few times. The genes are TRBV29-1 and TRBJ2-5; D gene uncertain. Germline V gives CDR1 SQVTM, CDR2 ANQGSEA. Between the trimmed V and J ends, which lost 5 bases and 2 bases, there was a span of 12 bases. The CDR3 loop spans 13 amino acids. CDR3 in amino acids: CSVIVIVQETQYF. DNA of the CDR3: TGCAGCGTTATCGTAATCGTTCAAGAGACCCAGTACTTC. Drawing the rest from reference TRBV29-1 and TRBJ2-5, the complete variable domain is SAVISQKPSRDICQRGTSLTIQCQVDSQVTMMFWYRQQPGQSLTLIATANQGSEATYESGFVIDKFPISRPNLTFSTLTVSNMSPEDSSIYLCSVIVIVQETQYFGPGTRLLVL.

On this clone itself: One junction end does not reproduce the germline sequence, and a read error may be involved. The chain carries TRBV2 and TRBJ1-1, with D perhaps TRBD1 (6 bases). This CDR3 contains 12 residues. Germline lookup yields CDR1 SNHLY and CDR2 FYNNEI. CDR3: CASSETASRGRF. As DNA, the CDR3 is TGTGCCAGCAGTGAAACAGCGTCCAGGGGTCGGTTT.